What follows are 9 T cell receptor beta chains derived from one specimen sequenced in a study of siplizumab effects on memory and regulatory T cells. The table came from immunoSEQ multiplex PCR; TCRdb's copy has only in-frame clones and leaves some out. This table has tens of thousands of clones, 89% appearing once. Sequencing used naive CD4+ T cells sorted from blood. The receptors here all came from a human donor in good health.

The chain uses TRBV6-5 and TRBJ1-1; no clear D gene. V was clipped by 2 bases and J by 7 bases, with 14 bases between them. The V gene's germline CDR1 is MNHEY and CDR2 SVGAGI. This CDR3 contains 14 residues. The CDR3 bases are TGTGCCAGCAGTTACAACCGGGGAGTTGGTGAAGCTTTCTTT. Its translation: CASSYNRGVGEAFF.

The V gene is TRBV5-1, the J gene TRBJ1-4; perhaps TRBD1 as D (6 bases). V lost 0 bases, J lost 4 bases, and 19 bases lay in between. Germline lookup yields CDR1 SGHRS and CDR2 YFSETQ. The CDR3 spans 18 residues. CDR3 residues: CASSLGVYSGARNEKLFF. The CDR3, as DNA: TGCGCCAGCAGCTTGGGGGTGTATTCAGGGGCGCGTAATGAAAAACTGTTTTTT.

This clone was seen only once. V is TRBV7-9 and J is TRBJ2-1; tentatively, D is TRBD2 (6 bases). CDR1 SEHNR and CDR2 FQNEAQ come from the germline V gene (reference sequence). The CDR3 extends over 15 amino acids. V lost 3 bases and J 0 bases, leaving 9 bases between the germline ends. The CDR3 sequence is CASSLEGSSYNEQFF. The CDR3 DNA follows: TGTGCCAGCAGCTTGGAGGGGAGCTCCTACAATGAGCAGTTCTTC.

The chain carries TRBV9 and TRBJ2-1; either TRBD1 or TRBD2 may supply D (5 bases each). The CDR3 totals 15 residues. Germline V lookup: CDR1 SGDLS, CDR2 YYNGEE. Trimming stripped 4 bases from V and 9 bases from J, with 20 bases between. The CDR3 DNA reads TGTGCCAGCAGCTCTACAGCAGAGGGGATCAGTGAGCAGTTCTTC. Protein sequence: CASSSTAEGISEQFF.

The V and J genes are TRBV11-2 and TRBJ2-4; TRBD1 agrees at 9 bases. The CDR3 sequence is 15 residues long. Per germline, CDR1 SGHAT and CDR2 FQNNGV. V was clipped by 5 bases and J by 8 bases; unmatched bases: 10. The CDR3 is CASSIGDRAGDIQYF. The DNA for the CDR3 is TGTGCCAGCAGCATAGGGGACAGGGCGGGAGACATTCAGTACTTC.

The chain joins TRBV29-1 to TRBJ2-7; D is perhaps TRBD1 (5 bases). V lost 6 bases to trimming and J lost 4 bases, with 10 bases between them. The length of the CDR3 is 11 residues. Germline-derived CDR1 and CDR2 are SQVTM and ANQGSEA. This chain's CDR3 is CSVVSGYEQYF. The DNA for the CDR3 is TGCAGCGTAGTTTCAGGGTACGAGCAGTACTTC.

This rearrangement joins TRBV27 to TRBJ2-5; TRBD2 is a possible D gene (6 bases). The J call may be faulty, since TRBJ2-7 better matches the DNA end. This CDR3 is built from 15 residues. Germline CDR1 reads MNHEY; CDR2 reads SMNVEV (reference sequence). CDR3 sequence reads: CASRRNQGSGYEQYF. CDR3 coding DNA: TGTGCCAGCAGAAGAAACCAAGGTAGCGGCTACGAGCAGTACTTC.

The V gene is TRBV7-2, the J gene TRBJ2-5; 7 bases map to TRBD2. Germline CDR1 reads SGHTA; CDR2 reads FQGNSA. The J segment lost 1 base and the V segment lost 5 bases, leaving 4 bases of the junction unmatched. This CDR3 spans 14 amino acids. The chain's CDR3 is CASSPRLAQETQYF. CDR3 nucleotide sequence: TGTGCCAGCAGCCCTCGACTAGCCCAAGAGACCCAGTACTTC.

The chain employs TRBV2 and TRBJ2-7; 9 bases map to TRBD1. J gave up 6 bases and V 5 bases, and 11 bases lay outside the gene matches. The CDR3 covers 15 residues. Germline CDR1 reads SNHLY; CDR2 reads FYNNEI. CDR3 nucleotide sequence: TGTGCCAGCAGTCCACATGGGGGACAGGGAGGCGAGCAGTACTTC. Translation gives CASSPHGGQGGEQYF.